The 30 T cell receptor beta chains in this list originate from one sample, sequenced in a study of beta chain features in type 1 diabetes listed by TCRdb under 2018. Libraries were built with the immunoSEQ multiplex PCR assay. The entire amount of isolated RNA was reverse transcribed using the High Capacity cDNA Reverse Transcription Kit, so the sequenced TCRB transcripts were expressed ones. Sourced from immuneACCESS, this table was stored by TCRdb with only in-frame sequences that have V and J called. A share of the clones is absent; for the studies checked, an unresolved V gene accounts for under half, and the remainder has no known explanation. The sample table contains 350,000 to 400,000 clones; only one count was recorded for about 14% of them. Approximately 0.02% of the sample rests with the top ten. Sequences were obtained from naive CD4+ T cells from blood. Taken with the paper, the label for cell subset or site translates to: true naive CD4+ T cells. These receptor sequences come from a woman younger than 35 in good health.

The V call is TRBV18, the J call TRBJ1-5; TRBD1 is a possible D gene (5 bases). Germline CDR1 and CDR2: KGHSH and LQKENI. This CDR3 contains 15 residues. The V gene lost 0 bases and the J gene lost 4 bases, with 10 bases spanning the gap. The CDR3 loop reads CASSPPDIGNQPQHF. The DNA of the CDR3 is TGTGCCAGCTCACCACCGGACATCGGGAATCAGCCCCAGCATTTT.

The chain uses TRBV2 and TRBJ2-7; 8 nucleotides line up with TRBD1. The length of the CDR3 is 14 residues. Germline V gene sequence: CDR1 SNHLY, CDR2 FYNNEI. J was trimmed by 5 bases and V by 2 bases; bases with no gene match: 5. The CDR3 DNA follows: TGTGCCAGCAGTGAAAGGACAGGGCACCACGAGCAGTACTTC. Translation gives CASSERTGHHEQYF.

A few counts support this clone. The V gene is TRBV18, the J gene TRBJ2-7, with 7 bases matching TRBD2. There are 16 residues in the CDR3. Germline V gene sequence: CDR1 KGHSH, CDR2 LQKENI. V gave up 0 bases and J gave up 0 bases; unmatched junction bases: 5. The CDR3 region has the DNA TGTGCCAGCTCACCACCTCTAGCGGTCAGCTCCTACGAGCAGTACTTC. Amino acids: CASSPPLAVSSYEQYF.

V and J are TRBV28 and TRBJ1-2; a possible D gene is TRBD1 (6 bases). The CDR3 contains 16 residues. CDR1 and CDR2 (germline): MDHEN, SYDVKM. V dropped 7 bases and J dropped 5 bases, with 23 bases sitting between them. The DNA of the CDR3 is TGTGCCAGCAATCCGCATGGGGGGGGCGGAGAATATGGCTACACCTTC. This gives the protein CASNPHGGGGEYGYTF.

This clone has a handful of counts. V usage is TRBV27 and J usage is TRBJ2-7; 8 bases fit TRBD2. The CDR3 spans 14 residues. V shed 9 bases, J shed 2 bases, and the junction held 9 bases outside the gene matches. Germline assignment: CDR1 MNHEY and CDR2 SMNVEV (reference sequence). CDR3 nucleotides: TGTGCCAGTTGGACGGCGGGAGGACCCTACGAGCAGTACTTC. The encoded protein is CASWTAGGPYEQYF.

The chain couples TRBV9 to TRBJ1-4, with D unclear. The CDR3 sequence is 13 residues long. Germline lookup yields CDR1 SGDLS and CDR2 YYNGEE. The V gene lost 3 bases and the J gene lost 8 bases, with 11 bases spanning the gap. The CDR3 here is CASSDRVGEKLFF. Written as DNA, the CDR3 is TGTGCCAGCAGCGACCGGGTTGGGGAAAAACTGTTTTTT.

This chain uses TRBV5-1 with TRBJ1-4; TRBD1 agrees at 7 bases. The V and J ends lost 9 bases and 5 bases, in that order; junction bases with no gene match: 19. The CDR3 totals 17 residues. Germline values: CDR1 SGHRS, CDR2 YFSETQ. The CDR3 loop is CAILGFPHTGENEKLFF. The DNA for the CDR3 is TGCGCCATTCTTGGATTCCCTCATACAGGGGAAAATGAAAAACTGTTTTTT.

This sequence joins TRBV29-1 and TRBJ2-4; 11 nucleotides align to TRBD1. The CDR3 contains 14 residues. From germline, CDR1 is SQVTM and CDR2 ANQGSEA. V gave up 4 bases and J gave up 8 bases; unmatched junction bases: 7. This chain's CDR3 is CSVGRGDRGDIQYF. The CDR3, as DNA: TGCAGCGTTGGTAGGGGGGACAGGGGGGACATTCAGTACTTC.

This chain uses TRBV6-1 with TRBJ2-3, with TRBD2 matching over 9 bases. The CDR3 covers 16 residues. V lost 4 bases, J lost 4 bases, and 9 bases stayed unmatched. Per the germline V gene, CDR1 is MNHNS and CDR2 is SASEGT. In DNA form, the CDR3 reads TGTGCCAGCAGTGGTGGACTAGCGCGAACCCCAGATACGCAGTATTTT. It is translated as CASSGGLARTPDTQYF.

This clone has only a few counts. This chain uses TRBV18 with TRBJ1-5; D is ambiguous. Germline-derived CDR1 and CDR2 are KGHSH and LQKENI. The CDR3 sequence is 13 residues long. The V end lost 3 bases, the J end lost 3 bases, and 6 bases lay between the germline ends. The DNA of the CDR3 is TGTGCCAGCTCACCTTCCTCCAATCAGCCCCAGCATTTT. Encoded protein: CASSPSSNQPQHF.

The chain uses TRBV27 and TRBJ2-6, with D maybe TRBD2 (6 bases). Trimming took off 7 bases at V and 0 bases at J, with 13 bases between the two ends. The CDR3 is 16 amino acids. Germline CDR1 and CDR2: MNHEY and SMNVEV (reference sequence). The CDR3 loop reads CASTMGLISGANVLTF. CDR3 DNA sequence: TGTGCCAGCACCATGGGACTGATCTCTGGGGCCAACGTCCTGACTTTC.

Only a few counts were recorded for this clone. The genes are TRBV9 and TRBJ1-2; TRBD1 agrees at 7 bases. The V segment lost 3 bases and the J segment 8 bases; nucleotides outside the gene matches: 16. This CDR3 is built from 16 residues. Per the germline V gene, CDR1 is SGDLS and CDR2 is YYNGEE. The CDR3 DNA reads TGTGCCAGCAGCGGTCCAATGACAGGGACGACGAGGGGCTACACCTTC. Translated: CASSGPMTGTTRGYTF.

This clone has more than one count but fewer than ten. The chain carries TRBV4-1 and TRBJ2-5; no firm D call. CDR3 size: 14 residues. Deletions cut 1 base from V and 0 bases from J, with 6 bases between. CDR1 is MGHRA and CDR2 is YSYEKL in the germline V gene. For the CDR3, the DNA is TGCGCCAGCAGCCAAGGGAGTTACCAAGAGACCCAGTACTTC. This gives the protein CASSQGSYQETQYF.

Comment on this clone: Other DNA sequences from this sample encode an identical CDR3 as well. The J gene is TRBJ2-1, the V gene TRBV5-1; 13 bases are a match to TRBD2. Germline CDR1 is SGHRS and CDR2 is YFSETQ. V shed 3 bases, J shed 8 bases, and the junction held 2 bases outside the gene matches. The CDR3 sequence is 14 residues long. CDR3 protein: CASSSGLAGYEQFF. CDR3 sequence (DNA): TGCGCCAGCAGCTCGGGACTAGCGGGATATGAGCAGTTCTTC.

J is TRBJ2-5 and V is TRBV20-1, with a weak D call TRBD2 (6 bases). The CDR3 has 11 amino acids. Trimming took 6 bases from V and 6 from J, leaving 11 bases between them. The germline CDR1 and CDR2 sequences are DFQATT and SNEGSKA (reference sequence). This chain's CDR3 is CSAVSGQTQYF. The CDR3 DNA reads as TGCAGTGCGGTTAGCGGCCAGACCCAGTACTTC.

The CDR3 sequence is CASSVDRVSTDTQYF. For the CDR3, the DNA is TGTGCCAGCAGCGTAGACAGGGTGAGCACAGATACGCAGTATTTT. The chain is built from TRBV9 and TRBJ2-3; the D gene is possibly TRBD1 (6 bases). The CDR3 has 15 amino acids. Germline-derived CDR1 and CDR2 are SGDLS and YYNGEE. Trimming cost V 0 bases and J 0 bases, with 8 bases left between them.

This sequence joins TRBV15 and TRBJ2-1; D not resolved. The ends were cut back, 1 base at V and 5 bases at J, with 9 bases in the middle. Germline loops: CDR1 LNHNV, CDR2 YYDKDF (reference sequence). This CDR3 is built from 14 residues. The CDR3 spells CATSRAMADNEQFF. The CDR3 coding sequence is TGTGCCACCAGCAGAGCGATGGCAGACAATGAGCAGTTCTTC.

The chain joins TRBV29-1 to TRBJ2-3; the match to TRBD1 covers 8 bases. The CDR3 has 14 amino acids. Germline V gene lookup returns CDR1 SQVTM and CDR2 ANQGSEA. The J segment lost 1 base and the V segment lost 8 bases, leaving 8 bases of the junction unmatched. CDR3 protein: CSHDGGQGTDTQYF. The DNA for the CDR3 is TGCAGCCATGACGGGGGACAGGGCACAGATACGCAGTATTTT.

The chain combines TRBV2 with TRBJ2-7; D remains ambiguous. Trimming removed 2 bases at V and 7 bases at J, with 15 bases between. The CDR3 is made up of 14 amino acids. The V gene's germline CDR1 is SNHLY and CDR2 FYNNEI. The CDR3 nucleotides are TGTGCCAGCAGTGAAATCCAGCGCCCAAGGGAGCAGTACTTC. Amino acid sequence: CASSEIQRPREQYF. The full variable domain, with the rest looked up from reference TRBV2 and TRBJ2-7, is EPEVTQTPSHQVTQMGQEVILRCVPISNHLYFYWYRQILGQKVEFLVSFYNNEISEKSEIFDDQFSVERPDGSNFTLKIRSTKLEDSAMYFCASSEIQRPREQYFGPGTRLTVT.

CDR3 coding DNA: TGTGCCAGCAGCTTGGCCGGACAGGGGAATGGCTACACCTTC. Translated: CASSLAGQGNGYTF. The rearrangement joins TRBV5-4 to TRBJ1-2; the match to TRBD1 covers 9 bases. Unmatched junction bases numbered 3, after V lost 0 bases and J lost 6 bases. Germline CDR1 is SGHNT and CDR2 is YYREEE (reference sequence). The CDR3 is 14 amino acids.

The chain joins TRBV6-6 to TRBJ2-7, with 10 bases matching TRBD1. There are 15 residues in the CDR3. The J segment lost 5 bases and the V segment lost 0 bases, leaving 4 bases of the junction unmatched. The germline gives CDR1 MNHNY, CDR2 SVGAGI (reference sequence). Written as DNA, the CDR3 is TGTGCCAGCAGTTACTCCGGGACAGGGGATAACGAGCAGTACTTC. Protein sequence: CASSYSGTGDNEQYF.

This clone was counted only a few times. This chain joins TRBV11-2 and TRBJ2-5, with D tentatively TRBD2 (6 bases). V shed 3 bases and J shed 3 bases, with 8 bases lying between them. Per the germline V gene, CDR1 is SGHAT and CDR2 is FQNNGV. The CDR3 is made up of 13 amino acids. CDR3 residues: CASSFGGKETQYF. CDR3 DNA: TGTGCCAGCAGCTTCGGCGGGAAAGAGACCCAGTACTTC. The whole variable domain, filled in from reference TRBV11-2 and TRBJ2-5, reads EAGVAQSPRYKIIEKRQSVAFWCNPISGHATLYWYQQILGQGPKLLIQFQNNGVVDDSQLPKDRFSAERLKGVDSTLKIQPAKLEDSAVYLCASSFGGKETQYFGPGTRLLVL.

The V and J genes are TRBV23-1 and TRBJ2-3; 8 bases match TRBD1. TRBV23-1 has ORF status, its function being uncertain. This CDR3 spans 16 amino acids. The trim removed 1 base at V and 5 bases at J, leaving 8 bases unmatched. As DNA, the CDR3 is TGCGCCAGCAGTCAATTGGGGACAGGAATTGTAGATACGCAGTATTTT. Translated: CASSQLGTGIVDTQYF.

A few counts support this clone. The chain uses TRBV30 and TRBJ1-1; D perhaps matches TRBD1 (5 bases). CDR1 is GTSNPN and CDR2 is SVGIG in the germline V gene (reference sequence). V was shortened by 0 bases and J by 7 bases, with 12 bases between the two germline ends. CDR3 length: 13 residues. Here the CDR3 reads CAWSVRRGSEAFF. The CDR3 coding sequence is TGTGCCTGGAGTGTACGAAGGGGAAGTGAAGCTTTCTTT.

The V call is TRBV30, the J call TRBJ1-1; D unclear. V gave up 3 bases and J gave up 1 base, with 15 bases separating them. The CDR3 loop spans 15 amino acids. In germline, CDR1 is GTSNPN, CDR2 SVGIG (reference sequence). CDR3 nucleotides: TGTGCCTGGAGCCAAGGAGTCAGCCCGAACACTGAAGCTTTCTTT. Translated, it gives CAWSQGVSPNTEAFF.

This clone was detected a few times. The chain couples TRBV30 to TRBJ1-5; no clear D gene. Germline assignment: CDR1 GTSNPN and CDR2 SVGIG (reference sequence). The length of the CDR3 is 13 residues. The V end lost 2 bases, the J end lost 6 bases, and 11 bases lay between the germline ends. Written as DNA, the CDR3 is TGTGCCTGGAGTTTACAGTTGAGTCAGCCCCAGCATTTT. As protein: CAWSLQLSQPQHF.

The chain is built from TRBV5-1 and TRBJ2-1; 8 bases map to TRBD2. V shed 4 bases and J 0 bases; nucleotides not matched to a gene: 12. The CDR3 length is 18 residues. CDR1 and CDR2 from the germline V gene are SGHRS and YFSETQ. The CDR3 coding sequence is TGCGCCAGCAGCGGGATCTCCAGCGGGAGAATCTCCTACAATGAGCAGTTCTTC. Protein sequence: CASSGISSGRISYNEQFF.

This chain links TRBV5-6 with TRBJ1-2; D call uncertain. The V end was cut by 7 bases, the J end by 3 bases, with 13 bases between. The CDR3 sequence is 13 residues long. Germline V gene sequence: CDR1 SGHDT, CDR2 YYEEEE. The CDR3 protein is CASYKVADYGYTF. The DNA of the CDR3 is TGTGCCAGCTATAAAGTCGCGGACTATGGCTACACCTTC.

As regards this clone: A read error may produce the germline difference seen at one junction end. The V and J genes are TRBV7-7 and TRBJ2-1; D might be TRBD1 (5 bases). Per germline, CDR1 SSHAT and CDR2 FNYEAQ (reference sequence). The CDR3 length is 14 residues. CDR3 loop: CASSLDGWGGEQFF. The DNA of the CDR3 is TGTGCTAGCAGCTTAGATGGATGGGGCGGTGAGCAGTTCTTC.

This clone appeared a few times. V gene TRBV7-2 combines with J gene TRBJ2-4; 9 nucleotides line up with TRBD1. CDR1 SGHTA and CDR2 FQGNSA come from the germline V gene. This CDR3 comprises 16 residues. The junction had 4 bases not matched to a gene; V was cut back by 0 bases and J by 4 bases. The CDR3 DNA reads as TGTGCCAGCAGCTTAGCCGGGACAGGGAGGAAAAACATTCAGTACTTC. It translates to CASSLAGTGRKNIQYF.